Shown below are 4 T cell receptor beta chains from a single sample sequenced in a study of regulatory T cells in long-lasting Graves disease. Noted time point: persistent/refractory GD, antithyroid drugs over 5 years with positive TRAb. The authors made the TCR library using RNA they extracted from PBMCs. Relying on iRepertoire HTBI primers and Arm-PCR of CDR3 regions, the team built TCR beta libraries. A single record per CDR3 protein comes from TCRdb applying MiXCR to the multiplex PCR reads. Among 650,000 to 850,000 distinct CDR3 sequences listed, around 32% were seen once. The source material was peripheral blood mononuclear cells (PBMCs), sampled when the disease was refractory, from a patient treated with antithyroid drugs. The origin of the receptors is a female donor with Graves disease.

This clonotype was counted only a few times. CDR3 bases: TGTGCCAGCAGGAATAGGGGAGACCTATATGGCTACACCTTC. Its translation: CASRNRGDLYGYTF. The V gene is TRBV11-2, the J gene TRBJ1-2, with a tentative D call TRBD1 (5 bases). Trimming stripped 6 bases from V and 5 bases from J, with 16 bases between. The germline V gene has CDR1 SGHAT and CDR2 FQNNGV. The CDR3 is made up of 14 amino acids.

V usage is TRBV5-5 and J usage is TRBJ1-2, with no clear D. Per germline, CDR1 SGHKS and CDR2 YYEKEE (reference sequence). V dropped 0 bases and J dropped 8 bases, with 17 bases sitting between them. The CDR3 runs to 15 residues. The CDR3 spells CASSLEVGRNWGYTF. Here the CDR3 DNA reads TGTGCCAGCAGCTTGGAGGTAGGACGAAATTGGGGCTACACCTTC.

This clonotype appeared a single time. V is TRBV6-1 and J is TRBJ2-3, with 7 bases identical to TRBD2. This CDR3 comprises 17 residues. The V gene's germline CDR1 is MNHNS and CDR2 SASEGT. Trimming removed 2 bases from V and 4 bases from J; junction bases left unmatched: 12. The CDR3 DNA follows: TGTGCCAGCAGTGAAACAGGACTAGAGGTTGACGCAGATACGCAGTATTTT. This encodes CASSETGLEVDADTQYF.

This clonotype was found once. For the CDR3, the DNA is TGTGCCAGCAGCGCGCAGGGGGCTGGAAACACCATATATTTT. Translating it yields CASSAQGAGNTIYF. The gene calls are TRBV9 and TRBJ1-3; 7 nucleotides match TRBD1. Trimming removed 3 bases from V and 2 bases from J; junction bases left unmatched: 2. The CDR3 loop spans 14 amino acids. Germline lookup yields CDR1 SGDLS and CDR2 YYNGEE.